This T cell receptor beta chain was profiled in a study of T cells in Graves' hyperthyroidism and ophthalmopathy. Findings and caveats of the study: Researchers found most expanded thyroid clonotypes above 0.001 in blood as well.

There are many counts of this clonotype. What it binds is not known. TCR beta CDR3 regions were amplified from RNA. A first-round RT-PCR of the TCR CDR3 used the HTBI primer set. MiXCR was run by TCRdb on the multiplex PCR reads, yielding one entry per CDR3 protein. The table shows about 98,000 distinct CDR3 sequences, with about 37% occurring only once. Researchers defined stable Graves' hyperthyroidism as no ophthalmopathy progression within 18 months. The sequence was collected from a woman aged 25 to 45 with Graves' hyperthyroidism. Sample: peripheral blood or thyroid tissue (not recorded which).

The CDR3 DNA follows: TGTGCCAGCAGTAACCGGGACAGGGGAGGGAATCAGCCCCAGCATTTT. Encoded protein: CASSNRDRGGNQPQHF. The genes are TRBV12-3 or TRBV12-4 and TRBJ1-5; 10 positions match TRBD1. With 5 bases clipped from V and 4 bases from J, the junction kept 8 bases outside the gene matches. The CDR3 contains 16 residues.